This T cell receptor beta chain was obtained from a study of blood T cell repertoires in COVID-19. About the research overall: The United States, Italy and Spain supplied acute and convalescent COVID-19 samples.

The CDR3 has 14 residues. The V end lost 3 bases, the J end lost 3 bases, and 11 bases lay between the germline ends. Germline V gene lookup returns CDR1 LGHDT and CDR2 YNNKEL (reference sequence). Data came from immunoSEQ multiplex PCR; TCRdb stores just in-frame clones and leaves some out. Of 240,000 or so clones listed, more than 80% were seen once; the top ten hold 7.5%. The V call is TRBV3-1 (or the pseudogene TRBV3-2), the J call TRBJ1-1, with D perhaps TRBD1 (5 bases). This sequence was found in an elderly woman with COVID-19, enrolled during active disease. The sequencing sample was made of peripheral blood. CDR3 protein: CASSQPGPDTEAFF. CDR3 coding DNA: TGTGCCAGCAGCCAGCCAGGGCCCGACACTGAAGCTTTCTTT.